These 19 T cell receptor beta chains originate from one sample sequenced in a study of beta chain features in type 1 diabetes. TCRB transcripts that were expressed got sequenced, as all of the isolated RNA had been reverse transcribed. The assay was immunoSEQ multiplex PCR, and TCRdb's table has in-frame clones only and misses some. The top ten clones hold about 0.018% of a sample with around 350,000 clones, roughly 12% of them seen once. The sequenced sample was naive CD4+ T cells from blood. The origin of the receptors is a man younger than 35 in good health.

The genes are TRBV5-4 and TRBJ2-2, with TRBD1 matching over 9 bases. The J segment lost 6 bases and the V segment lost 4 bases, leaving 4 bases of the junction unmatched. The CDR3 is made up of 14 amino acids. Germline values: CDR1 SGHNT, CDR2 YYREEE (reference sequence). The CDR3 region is CASSPRTGAGELFF. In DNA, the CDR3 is TGTGCCAGCAGCCCCAGGACAGGGGCCGGGGAGCTGTTTTTT.

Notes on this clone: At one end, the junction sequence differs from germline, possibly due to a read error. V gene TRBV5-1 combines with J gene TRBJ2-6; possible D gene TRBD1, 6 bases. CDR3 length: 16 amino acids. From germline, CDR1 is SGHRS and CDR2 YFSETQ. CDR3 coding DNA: TGCGCCAGCAGTTTTCCACAGGGCTCTGGGGACAACGTCCTGACTTTC. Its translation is CASSFPQGSGDNVLTF. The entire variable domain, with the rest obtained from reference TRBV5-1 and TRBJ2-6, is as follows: KAGVTQTPRYLIKTRGQQVTLSCSPISGHRSVSWYQQTPGQGLQFLFEYFSETQRNKGNFPGRFSGRQFSNSRSEMNVSTLELGDSALYLCASSFPQGSGDNVLTFGAGSRLTVL.

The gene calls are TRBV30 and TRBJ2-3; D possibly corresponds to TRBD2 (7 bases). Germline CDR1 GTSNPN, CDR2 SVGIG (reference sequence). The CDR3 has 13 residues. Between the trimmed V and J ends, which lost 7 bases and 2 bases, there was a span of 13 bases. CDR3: CAFGAGATDTQYF. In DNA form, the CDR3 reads TGTGCCTTCGGGGCGGGGGCCACAGATACGCAGTATTTT.

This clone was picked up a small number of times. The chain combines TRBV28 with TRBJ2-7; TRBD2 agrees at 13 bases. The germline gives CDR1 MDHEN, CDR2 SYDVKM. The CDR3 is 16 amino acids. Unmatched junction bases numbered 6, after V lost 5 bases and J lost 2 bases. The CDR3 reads CASSLGTSGVTYEQYF. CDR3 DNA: TGTGCCAGCAGTCTGGGGACTAGCGGGGTAACCTACGAGCAGTACTTC.

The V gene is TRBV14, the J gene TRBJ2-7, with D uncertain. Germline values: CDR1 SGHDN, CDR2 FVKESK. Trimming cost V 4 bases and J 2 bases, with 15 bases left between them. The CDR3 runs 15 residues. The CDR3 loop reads CASSPKAGFPYEQYF. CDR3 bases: TGTGCCAGCAGCCCTAAGGCAGGATTCCCCTACGAGCAGTACTTC.

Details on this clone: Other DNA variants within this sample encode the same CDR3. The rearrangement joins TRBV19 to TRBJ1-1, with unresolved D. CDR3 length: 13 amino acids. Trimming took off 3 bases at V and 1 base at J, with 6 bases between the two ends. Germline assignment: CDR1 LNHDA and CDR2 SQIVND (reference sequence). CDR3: CASSISGNTEAFF. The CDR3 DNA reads TGTGCCAGTAGTATTTCAGGGAACACTGAAGCTTTCTTT.

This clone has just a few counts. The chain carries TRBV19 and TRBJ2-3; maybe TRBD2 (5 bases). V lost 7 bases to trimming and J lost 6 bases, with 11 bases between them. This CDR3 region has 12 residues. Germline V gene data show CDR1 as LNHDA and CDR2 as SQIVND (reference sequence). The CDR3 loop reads CASTGYPDTQYF. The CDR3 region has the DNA TGTGCCAGTACGGGGTATCCGGATACGCAGTATTTT.

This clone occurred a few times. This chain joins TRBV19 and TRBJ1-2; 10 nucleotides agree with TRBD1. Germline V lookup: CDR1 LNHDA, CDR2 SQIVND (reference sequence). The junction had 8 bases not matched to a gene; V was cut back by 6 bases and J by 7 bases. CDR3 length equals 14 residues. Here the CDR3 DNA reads TGTGCCAGTAGGACCGCGGGACAGGGGATTGGCTACACCTTC. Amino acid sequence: CASRTAGQGIGYTF. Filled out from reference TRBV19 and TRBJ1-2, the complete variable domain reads DGGITQSPKYLFRKEGQNVTLSCEQNLNHDAMYWYRQDPGQGLRLIYYSQIVNDFQKGDIAEGYSVSREKKESFPLTVTSAQKNPTAFYLCASRTAGQGIGYTFGSGTRLTVV.

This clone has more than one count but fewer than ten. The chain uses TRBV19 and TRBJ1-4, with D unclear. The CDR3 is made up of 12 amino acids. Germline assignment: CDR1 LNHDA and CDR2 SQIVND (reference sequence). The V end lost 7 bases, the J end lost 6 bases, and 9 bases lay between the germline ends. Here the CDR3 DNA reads TGTGCCAGTACTAGCGTGGATGAAAAACTGTTTTTT. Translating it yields CASTSVDEKLFF.

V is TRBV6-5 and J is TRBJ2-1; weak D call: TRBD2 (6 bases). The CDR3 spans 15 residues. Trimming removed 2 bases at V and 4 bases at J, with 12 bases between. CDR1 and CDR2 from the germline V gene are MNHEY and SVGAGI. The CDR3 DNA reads TGTGCCAGCAGTTACGGGGAGGCGGGATACAATGAGCAGTTCTTC. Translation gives CASSYGEAGYNEQFF.

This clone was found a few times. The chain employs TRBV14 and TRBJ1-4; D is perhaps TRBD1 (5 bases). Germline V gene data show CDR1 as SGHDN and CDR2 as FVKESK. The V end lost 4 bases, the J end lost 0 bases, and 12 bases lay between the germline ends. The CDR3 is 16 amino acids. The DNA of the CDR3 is TGTGCCAGCAGCCCCCCAGGGAGGCCAACTAATGAAAAACTGTTTTTT. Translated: CASSPPGRPTNEKLFF.

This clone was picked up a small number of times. CDR3 sequence (DNA): TGCAGCGGCGCCGGGACAGGGGAGCGCGAGCAGTACTTC. Translation: CSGAGTGEREQYF. This sequence joins TRBV29-1 and TRBJ2-7; 10 bases fit TRBD1. The trim removed 7 bases at V and 6 bases at J, leaving 9 bases unmatched. The CDR3 spans 13 residues. Looked up from germline, CDR1 is SQVTM and CDR2 is ANQGSEA.

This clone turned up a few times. The CDR3 coding sequence is TGTGCCAGCAACCAGGGACTAGCGGGCTACAATGAGCAGTTCTTC. It translates to CASNQGLAGYNEQFF. The rearrangement uses TRBV5-4 and TRBJ2-1, with TRBD2 identical over 12 bases. Germline values: CDR1 SGHNT, CDR2 YYREEE (reference sequence). With V trimmed by 6 bases and J by 3 bases, 4 bases remained unmatched. The CDR3 covers 15 residues.

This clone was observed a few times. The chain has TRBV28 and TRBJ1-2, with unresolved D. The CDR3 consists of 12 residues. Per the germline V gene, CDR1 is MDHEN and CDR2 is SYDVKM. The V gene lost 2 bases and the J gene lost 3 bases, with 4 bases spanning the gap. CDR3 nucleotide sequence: TGTGCCAGCAGTTTAGAGGACTATGGCTACACCTTC. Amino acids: CASSLEDYGYTF.

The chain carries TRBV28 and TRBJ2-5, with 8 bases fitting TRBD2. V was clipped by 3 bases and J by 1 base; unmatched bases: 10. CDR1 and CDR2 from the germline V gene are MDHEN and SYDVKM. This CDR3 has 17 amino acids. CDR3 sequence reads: CASSFPGGVTAQETQYF. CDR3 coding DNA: TGTGCCAGCAGTTTCCCGGGGGGGGTGACGGCCCAAGAGACCCAGTACTTC.

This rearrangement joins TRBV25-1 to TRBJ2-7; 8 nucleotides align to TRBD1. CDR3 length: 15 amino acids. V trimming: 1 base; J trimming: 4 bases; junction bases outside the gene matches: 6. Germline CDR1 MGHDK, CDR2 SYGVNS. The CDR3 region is CASSEWGTGNYEQYF. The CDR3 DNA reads TGTGCCAGCAGTGAATGGGGGACAGGAAATTACGAGCAGTACTTC.

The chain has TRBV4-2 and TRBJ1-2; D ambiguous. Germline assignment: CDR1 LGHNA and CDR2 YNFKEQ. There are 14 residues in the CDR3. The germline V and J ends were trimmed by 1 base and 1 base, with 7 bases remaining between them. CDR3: CASSQATGNYGYTF. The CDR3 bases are TGTGCCAGCAGCCAAGCCACGGGTAACTATGGCTACACCTTC.

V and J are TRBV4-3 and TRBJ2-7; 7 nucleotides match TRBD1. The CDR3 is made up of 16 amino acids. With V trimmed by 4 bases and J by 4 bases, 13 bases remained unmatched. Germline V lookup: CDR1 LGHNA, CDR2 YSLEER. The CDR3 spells CASSLQGEGARYEQYF. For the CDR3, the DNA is TGCGCCAGCAGCCTCCAGGGAGAGGGGGCCCGGTACGAGCAGTACTTC.

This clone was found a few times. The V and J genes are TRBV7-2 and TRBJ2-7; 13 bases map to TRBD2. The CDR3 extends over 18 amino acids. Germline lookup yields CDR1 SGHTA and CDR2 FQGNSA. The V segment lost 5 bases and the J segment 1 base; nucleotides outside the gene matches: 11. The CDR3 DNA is TGTGCCAGCAGCCCCCACTACGGACTAGCGGGGGTGTCCTACGAGCAGTACTTC. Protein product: CASSPHYGLAGVSYEQYF.